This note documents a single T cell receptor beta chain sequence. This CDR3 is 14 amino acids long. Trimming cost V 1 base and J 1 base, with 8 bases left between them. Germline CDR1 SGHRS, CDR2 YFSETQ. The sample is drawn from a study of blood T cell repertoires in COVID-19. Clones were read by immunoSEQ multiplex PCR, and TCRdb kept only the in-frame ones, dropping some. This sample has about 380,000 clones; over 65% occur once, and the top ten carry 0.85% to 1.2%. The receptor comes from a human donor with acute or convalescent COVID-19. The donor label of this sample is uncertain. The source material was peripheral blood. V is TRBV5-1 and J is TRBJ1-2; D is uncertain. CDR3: CASSLSSDNYGYTF. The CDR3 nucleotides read TGCGCCAGCAGCTTGTCCAGCGATAACTATGGCTACACCTTC.